This T cell receptor (beta chain) was sequenced in a study of shared clonotypes between healthy human individuals. General study findings and limits: Clonotype sharing among donors was thought likely to change with sequencing depth.

Comments on this clone: Its target is not known.

V was clipped by 0 bases and J by 11 bases, with 23 bases between them. This CDR3 has 16 amino acids. Looked up from germline, CDR1 is SGHRS and CDR2 is YFSETQ. Original methodology: ImmunoSEQ output held junction-only sequences without quality scores, so filtering differed. Repertoires were generated with immunoSEQ multiplex PCR, while TCRdb's copy carries only in-frame clones and drops some. D and trimming were read from the DNA, whereas the V and J calls and clone size are those reported in that table. The repertoire holds about 510,000 clones, with 60% to 85% as singletons. The TCR was taken from a woman between 40 and 55 years old in good health. Some clones in this sample may be carry-over from other donors' samples. This sequence joins TRBV5-1 and TRBJ2-5; perhaps TRBD2 as D (6 bases). Sequenced material: PBMCs. CDR3 nucleotide sequence: TGCGCCAGCAGCTTGGTGGCGGGATCTACTATGGGGGAGCAGTACTTC. Translation: CASSLVAGSTMGEQYF.